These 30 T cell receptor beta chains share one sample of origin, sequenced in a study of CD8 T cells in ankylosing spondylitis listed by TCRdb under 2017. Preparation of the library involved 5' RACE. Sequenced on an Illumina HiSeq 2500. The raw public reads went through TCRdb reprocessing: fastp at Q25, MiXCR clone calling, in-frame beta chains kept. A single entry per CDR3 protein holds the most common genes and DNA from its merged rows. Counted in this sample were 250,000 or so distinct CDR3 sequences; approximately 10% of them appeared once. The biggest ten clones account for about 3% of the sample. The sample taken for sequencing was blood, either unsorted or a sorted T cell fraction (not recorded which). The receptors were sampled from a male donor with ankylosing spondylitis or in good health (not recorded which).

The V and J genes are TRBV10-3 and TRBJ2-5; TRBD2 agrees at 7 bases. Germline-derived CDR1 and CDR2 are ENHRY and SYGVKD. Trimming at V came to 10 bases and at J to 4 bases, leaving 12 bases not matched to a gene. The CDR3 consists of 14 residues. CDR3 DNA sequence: TGTGCCACCCTTGAGCGGGGTGGGGCAGAGACCCAGTACTTC. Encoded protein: CATLERGGAETQYF.

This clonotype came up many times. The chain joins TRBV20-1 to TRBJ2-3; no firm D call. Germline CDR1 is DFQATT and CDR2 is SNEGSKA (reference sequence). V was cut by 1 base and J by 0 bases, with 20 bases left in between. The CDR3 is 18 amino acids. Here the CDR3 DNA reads TGCAGTGCTAGAGCTTTTCCGGGTCCCAGTCTCAGCACAGATACGCAGTATTTT. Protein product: CSARAFPGPSLSTDTQYF.

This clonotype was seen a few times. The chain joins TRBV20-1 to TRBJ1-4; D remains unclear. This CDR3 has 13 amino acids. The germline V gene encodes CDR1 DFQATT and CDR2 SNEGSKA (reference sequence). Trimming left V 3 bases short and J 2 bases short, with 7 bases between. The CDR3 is CSASRATNEKLFF. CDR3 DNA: TGCAGTGCTAGCCGGGCCACTAATGAAAAACTGTTTTTT.

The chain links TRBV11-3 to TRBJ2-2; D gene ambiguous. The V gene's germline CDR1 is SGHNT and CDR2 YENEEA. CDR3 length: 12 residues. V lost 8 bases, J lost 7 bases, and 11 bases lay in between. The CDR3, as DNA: TGTGCCAGCTCCCTAACTGGCGGGGAGCTGTTTTTT. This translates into CASSLTGGELFF.

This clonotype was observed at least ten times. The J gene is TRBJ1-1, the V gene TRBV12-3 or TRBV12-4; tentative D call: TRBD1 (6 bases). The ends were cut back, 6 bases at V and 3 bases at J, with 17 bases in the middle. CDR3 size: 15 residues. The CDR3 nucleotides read TGTGCCAGCAGGTCCGGAGGGGGGGCAGACACTGAAGCTTTCTTT. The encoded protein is CASRSGGGADTEAFF.

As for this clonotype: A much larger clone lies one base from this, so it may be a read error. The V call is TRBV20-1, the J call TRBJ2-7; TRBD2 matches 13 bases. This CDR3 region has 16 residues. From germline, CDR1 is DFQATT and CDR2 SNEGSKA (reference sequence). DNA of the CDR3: TGCTGTGCTAGAGAGAGGACTAGCGGGAGTAAGGACGAGCAGTACTTC. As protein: CCARERTSGSKDEQYF.

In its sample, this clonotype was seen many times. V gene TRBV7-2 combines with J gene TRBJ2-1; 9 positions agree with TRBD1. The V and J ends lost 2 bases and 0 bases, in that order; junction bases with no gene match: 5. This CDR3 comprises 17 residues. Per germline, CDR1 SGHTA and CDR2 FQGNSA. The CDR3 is CASSLRWDRASYNEQFF. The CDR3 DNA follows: TGTGCCAGCAGCTTAAGATGGGACAGGGCCTCCTACAATGAGCAGTTCTTC.

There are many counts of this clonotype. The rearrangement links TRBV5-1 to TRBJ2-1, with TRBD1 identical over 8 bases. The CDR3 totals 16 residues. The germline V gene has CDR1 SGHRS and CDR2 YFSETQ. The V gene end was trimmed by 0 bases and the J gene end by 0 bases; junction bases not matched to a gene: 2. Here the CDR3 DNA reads TGCGCCAGCAGCTTGGGGACAGGGCCCTCCTACAATGAGCAGTTCTTC. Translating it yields CASSLGTGPSYNEQFF.

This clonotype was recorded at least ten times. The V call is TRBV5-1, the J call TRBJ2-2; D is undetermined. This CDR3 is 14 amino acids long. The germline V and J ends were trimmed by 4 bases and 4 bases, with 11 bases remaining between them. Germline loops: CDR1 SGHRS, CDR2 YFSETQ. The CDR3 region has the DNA TGCGCCAGCAGCCTGGGGTATCGCACCGGGGAGCTGTTTTTT. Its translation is CASSLGYRTGELFF.

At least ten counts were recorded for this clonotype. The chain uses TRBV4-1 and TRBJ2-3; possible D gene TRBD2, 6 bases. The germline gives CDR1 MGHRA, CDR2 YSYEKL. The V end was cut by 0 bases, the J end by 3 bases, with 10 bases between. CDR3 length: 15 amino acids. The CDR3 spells CASSQDLDYTDTQYF. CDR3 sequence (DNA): TGCGCCAGCAGCCAAGATCTGGACTATACAGATACGCAGTATTTT.

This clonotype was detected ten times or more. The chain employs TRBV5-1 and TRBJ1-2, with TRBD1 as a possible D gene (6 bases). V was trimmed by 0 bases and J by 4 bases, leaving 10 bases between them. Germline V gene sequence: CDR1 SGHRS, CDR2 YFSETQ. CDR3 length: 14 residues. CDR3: CASSLGQESYGYTF. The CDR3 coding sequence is TGCGCCAGCAGCTTGGGACAGGAATCCTATGGCTACACCTTC. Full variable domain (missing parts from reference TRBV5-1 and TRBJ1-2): KAGVTQTPRYLIKTRGQQVTLSCSPISGHRSVSWYQQTPGQGLQFLFEYFSETQRNKGNFPGRFSGRQFSNSRSEMNVSTLELGDSALYLCASSLGQESYGYTFGSGTRLTVV.

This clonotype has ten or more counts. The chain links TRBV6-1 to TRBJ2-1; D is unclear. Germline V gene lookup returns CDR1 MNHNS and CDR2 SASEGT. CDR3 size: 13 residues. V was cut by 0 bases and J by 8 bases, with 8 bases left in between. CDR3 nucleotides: TGTGCCAGCAGTGAAGCGGTCAGGCATGAGCAGTTCTTC. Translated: CASSEAVRHEQFF.

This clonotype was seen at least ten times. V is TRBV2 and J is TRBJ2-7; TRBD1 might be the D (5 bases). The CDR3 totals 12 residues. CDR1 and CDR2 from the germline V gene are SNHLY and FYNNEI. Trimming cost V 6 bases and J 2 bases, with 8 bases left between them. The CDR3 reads CASRDKTYEQYF. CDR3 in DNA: TGTGCCAGCAGGGACAAAACCTACGAGCAGTACTTC. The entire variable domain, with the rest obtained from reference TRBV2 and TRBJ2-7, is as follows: EPEVTQTPSHQVTQMGQEVILRCVPISNHLYFYWYRQILGQKVEFLVSFYNNEISEKSEIFDDQFSVERPDGSNFTLKIRSTKLEDSAMYFCASRDKTYEQYFGPGTRLTVT.

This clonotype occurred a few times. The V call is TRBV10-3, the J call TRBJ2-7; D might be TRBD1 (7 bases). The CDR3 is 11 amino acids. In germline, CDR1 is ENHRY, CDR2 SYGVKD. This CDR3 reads CSGGGGYEQYF. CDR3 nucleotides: TGTTCCGGAGGGGGCGGGTACGAGCAGTACTTC.

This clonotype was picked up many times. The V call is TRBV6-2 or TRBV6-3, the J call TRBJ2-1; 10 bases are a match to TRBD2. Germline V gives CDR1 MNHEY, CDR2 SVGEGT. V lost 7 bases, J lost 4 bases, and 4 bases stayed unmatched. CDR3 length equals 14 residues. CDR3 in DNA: TGTGCCAGCAAAGGGACTAGCGTTTACAATGAGCAGTTCTTC. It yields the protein CASKGTSVYNEQFF.

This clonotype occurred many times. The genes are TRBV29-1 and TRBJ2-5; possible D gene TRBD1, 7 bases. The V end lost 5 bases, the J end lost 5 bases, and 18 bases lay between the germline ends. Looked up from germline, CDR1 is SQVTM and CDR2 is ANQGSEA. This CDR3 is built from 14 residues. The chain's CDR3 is CSVSGTVEGETQYF. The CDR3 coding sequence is TGCAGCGTTTCCGGGACAGTGGAGGGGGAGACCCAGTACTTC.

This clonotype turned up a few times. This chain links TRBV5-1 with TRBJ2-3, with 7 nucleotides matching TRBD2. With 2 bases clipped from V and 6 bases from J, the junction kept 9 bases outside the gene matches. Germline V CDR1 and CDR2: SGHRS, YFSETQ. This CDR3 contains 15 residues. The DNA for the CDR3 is TGCGCCAGCAGCTTAGGGCTAGCGGTGGCGGATACGCAGTATTTT. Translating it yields CASSLGLAVADTQYF. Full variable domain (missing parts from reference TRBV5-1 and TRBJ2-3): KAGVTQTPRYLIKTRGQQVTLSCSPISGHRSVSWYQQTPGQGLQFLFEYFSETQRNKGNFPGRFSGRQFSNSRSEMNVSTLELGDSALYLCASSLGLAVADTQYFGPGTRLTVL.

The CDR3: CASSPSGVSEHYGYTF. The CDR3 DNA is TGTGCCAGCAGCCCTAGCGGGGTGTCAGAACACTATGGCTACACCTTC. The V and J genes are TRBV7-2 and TRBJ1-2; no reliable D call. This CDR3 region has 16 residues. Germline V gene data show CDR1 as SGHTA and CDR2 as FQGNSA. V lost 5 bases and J 3 bases, leaving 19 bases between the germline ends. The full variable domain, completed using reference TRBV7-2 and TRBJ1-2, is GAGVSQSPSNKVTEKGKDVELRCDPISGHTALYWYRQSLGQGLEFLIYFQGNSAPDKSGLPSDRFSAERTGGSVSTLTIQRTQQEDSAVYLCASSPSGVSEHYGYTFGSGTRLTVV.

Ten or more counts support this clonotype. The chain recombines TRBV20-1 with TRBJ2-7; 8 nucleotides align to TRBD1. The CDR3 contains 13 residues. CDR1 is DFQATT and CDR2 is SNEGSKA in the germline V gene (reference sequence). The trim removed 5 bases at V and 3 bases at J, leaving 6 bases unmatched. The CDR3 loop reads CSAGRTGSYEQYF. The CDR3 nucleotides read TGCAGTGCTGGGAGGACAGGGAGCTACGAGCAGTACTTC.

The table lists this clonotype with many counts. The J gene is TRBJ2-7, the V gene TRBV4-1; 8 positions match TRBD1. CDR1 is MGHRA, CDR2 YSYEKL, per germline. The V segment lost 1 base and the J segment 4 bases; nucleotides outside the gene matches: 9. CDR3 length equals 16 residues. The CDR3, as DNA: TGCGCCAGCAGCCAAGCCCCCGGGACAGGACTTTACGAGCAGTACTTC. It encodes CASSQAPGTGLYEQYF.

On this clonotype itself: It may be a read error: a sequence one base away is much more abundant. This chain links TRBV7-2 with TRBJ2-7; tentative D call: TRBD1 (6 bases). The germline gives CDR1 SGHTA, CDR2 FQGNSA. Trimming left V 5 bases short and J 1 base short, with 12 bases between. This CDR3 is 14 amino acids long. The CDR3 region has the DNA TGTGCCAGCAGCCCAGACAGGACATCCTACGAGCAGTACTTC. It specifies CASSPDRTSYEQYF.

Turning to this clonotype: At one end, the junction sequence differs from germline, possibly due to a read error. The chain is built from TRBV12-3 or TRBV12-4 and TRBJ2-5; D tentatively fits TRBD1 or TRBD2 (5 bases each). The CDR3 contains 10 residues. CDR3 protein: CASGSGTPDF. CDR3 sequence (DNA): TGTGCCAGCGGTTCCGGGACCCCGGACTTC.

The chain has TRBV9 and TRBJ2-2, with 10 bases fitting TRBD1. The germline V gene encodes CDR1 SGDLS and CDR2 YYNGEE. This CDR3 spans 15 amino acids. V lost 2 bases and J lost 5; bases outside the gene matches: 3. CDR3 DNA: TGTGCCAGCAGCGTCCGGGACAGGGGTACCGGGGAGCTGTTTTTT. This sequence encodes CASSVRDRGTGELFF.

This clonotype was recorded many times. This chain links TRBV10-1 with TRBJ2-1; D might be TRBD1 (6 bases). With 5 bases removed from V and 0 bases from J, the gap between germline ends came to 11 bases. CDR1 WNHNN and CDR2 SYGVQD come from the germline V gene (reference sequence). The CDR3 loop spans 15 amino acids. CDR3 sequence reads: CASSRDTSSYNEQFF. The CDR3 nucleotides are TGCGCCAGCAGTAGGGACACAAGCTCCTACAATGAGCAGTTCTTC.

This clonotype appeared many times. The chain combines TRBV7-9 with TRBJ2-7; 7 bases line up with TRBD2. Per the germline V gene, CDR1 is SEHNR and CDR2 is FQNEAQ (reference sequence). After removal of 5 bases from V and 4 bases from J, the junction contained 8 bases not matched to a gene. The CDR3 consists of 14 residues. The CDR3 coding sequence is TGTGCCAGCAGCGACCGGGACTACACTTACGAGCAGTACTTC. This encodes CASSDRDYTYEQYF.

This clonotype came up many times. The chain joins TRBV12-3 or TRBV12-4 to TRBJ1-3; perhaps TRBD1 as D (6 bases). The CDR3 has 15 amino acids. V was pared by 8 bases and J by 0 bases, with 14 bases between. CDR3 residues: CASPQGGVSGNTIYF. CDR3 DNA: TGTGCCAGCCCCCAAGGGGGGGTCTCTGGAAACACCATATATTTT.

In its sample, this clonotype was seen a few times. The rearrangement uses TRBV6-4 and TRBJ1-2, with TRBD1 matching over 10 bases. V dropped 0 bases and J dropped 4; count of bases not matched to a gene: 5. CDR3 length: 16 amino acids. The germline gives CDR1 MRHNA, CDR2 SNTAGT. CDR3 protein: CASSDSSGTGAYGYTF. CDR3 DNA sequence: TGTGCCAGCAGTGACTCATCCGGGACAGGGGCCTATGGCTACACCTTC.

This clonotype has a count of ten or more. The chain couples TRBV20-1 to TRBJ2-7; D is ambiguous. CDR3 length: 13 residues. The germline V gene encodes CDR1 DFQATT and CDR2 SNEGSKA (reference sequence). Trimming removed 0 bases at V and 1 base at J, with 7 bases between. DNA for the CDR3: TGCAGTGCTAGAGATGTCTTATCCTACGAGCAGTACTTC. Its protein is CSARDVLSYEQYF.

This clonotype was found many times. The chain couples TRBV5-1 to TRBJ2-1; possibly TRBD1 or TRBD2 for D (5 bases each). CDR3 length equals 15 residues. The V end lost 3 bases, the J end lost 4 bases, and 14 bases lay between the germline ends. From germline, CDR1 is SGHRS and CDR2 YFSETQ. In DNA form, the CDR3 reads TGCGCCAGCAGCTCCCAGGGTGAGGGATACAATGAGCAGTTCTTC. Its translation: CASSSQGEGYNEQFF.

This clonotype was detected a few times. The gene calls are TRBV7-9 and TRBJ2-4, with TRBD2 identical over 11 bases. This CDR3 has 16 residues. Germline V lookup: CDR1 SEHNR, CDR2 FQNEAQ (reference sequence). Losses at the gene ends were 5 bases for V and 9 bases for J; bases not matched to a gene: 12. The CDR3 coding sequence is TGTGCCAGCAGCCCCAGACTAGCGGGGTTGAATGTCATTCAGTACTTC. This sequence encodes CASSPRLAGLNVIQYF.